Sequencing of this T cell receptor beta chain was carried out in a study of blood T cell dynamics during melanoma immunotherapy. Notes on the study in general: PBMC repertoires of eventual disease-control patients split at W3 into clonality or diversity gains.

Time point of the sample: week 3, after first cycle of checkpoint inhibitor. Samples come from before therapy and from week 3 after the first blockade cycle. Profiled with immunoSEQ multiplex PCR; TCRdb holds only in-frame clones, not every one. The data hold almost 8,500 clones, with more than 70% observed a single time. Losses at the gene ends were 2 bases for V and 6 bases for J; bases not matched to a gene: 4. Germline loops: CDR1 LNHNV, CDR2 YYDKDF (reference sequence). CDR3 length equals 15 residues. As to this clone: The antigen is unknown.

Material: blood, obtained from a patient treated with checkpoint blockade. This TCR was recovered from a human donor with melanoma. The V gene is TRBV15, the J gene TRBJ1-4; TRBD1 matches at 9 bases. The CDR3 bases are TGTGCCACCAGCAGATGGGACAGGGACGATGAAAAACTGTTTTTT. It is translated as CATSRWDRDDEKLFF.